The clone carrying this T cell receptor (beta chain) was seen just once. Its antigen is currently unknown. This sample is part of a study of cytotoxic CD8 clonotypes in ibrutinib-treated CLL. Overall study context: After a median of about 70 months, around 15 patients stayed remitted and some twelve progressed; responses had been partial in about 24 and complete in 2. Study observations and caveats: Treatment left the uncommon public clonotypes either contracted or stable in frequency. The times at which samples were taken varied between sustained-remission and progressing patients.

Investigators sought sequencing depths of between 1 in 200,000 and 1 in 1 million T cells. TCRdb's copy holds only in-frame clones and misses some; the assay was immunoSEQ multiplex PCR. The table includes 200,000 to 250,000 clones, about four fifths detected once. The origin of this receptor is a human donor with chronic lymphocytic leukemia. Sequencing used PBMCs, obtained after 12 months of ibrutinib treatment.

CDR3 in amino acids: CASSDHGGGHTDTQYF. The CDR3 coding sequence is TGTGCCAGCAGTGACCACGGGGGGGGGCACACAGATACGCAGTATTTT. The chain couples TRBV25-1 to TRBJ2-3; 8 bases match TRBD2. V lost 3 bases, J lost 2 bases, and 7 bases stayed unmatched. The germline V gene has CDR1 MGHDK and CDR2 SYGVNS. The CDR3 extends over 16 amino acids.